These 12 T cell receptor beta chains were all obtained from the same sample, sequenced in a study of tumor-infiltrating lymphocytes in primary liver carcinoma. Extraction of RNA together with DNA used 20-30 mg of unsorted bulk tissue. From roughly 0.45 ug total RNA, TCR beta cDNA was generated with a primer in the constant region. Each TCR beta library was derived from three nested multiplex PCR rounds that employed slightly modified ARM-PCR. The first two PCR rounds, nine to ten cycles each, used TRBV1-TRBV30 forward primers and a C-beta reverse primer. TCRdb itself ran the multiplex PCR reads through MiXCR, one entry per CDR3 protein. The profile shows fewer than 200,000 distinct CDR3 sequences, around four fifths of them singletons. The specimen was tumor tissue from primary liver carcinoma. Every receptor here comes from a man in his forties or fifties with primary liver carcinoma and hepatitis B virus infection.

The sample holds one count of this clonotype. The chain joins TRBV5-5 to TRBJ2-4; the match to TRBD2 covers 7 bases. This CDR3 spans 14 amino acids. In germline, CDR1 is SGHKS, CDR2 YYEKEE (reference sequence). V lost 9 bases to trimming and J lost 7 bases; unmatched junction nucleotides: 13. The CDR3 loop reads CANKLRTSGNIQYF. CDR3 nucleotide sequence: TGTGCCAACAAGTTAAGGACTAGTGGGAACATTCAGTACTTC.

The chain joins TRBV4-3 to TRBJ2-4, with D unclear. V was clipped by 0 bases and J by 9 bases, with 12 bases between them. This CDR3 contains 14 residues. The germline CDR1 and CDR2 sequences are LGHNA and YSLEER. DNA for the CDR3: TGCGCCAGCAGCCAAGAGTCTCGAATGGGCATTCAGTACTTC. The encoded protein is CASSQESRMGIQYF.

V gene TRBV20-1 combines with J gene TRBJ2-2; the D is unclear. The V gene's germline CDR1 is DFQATT and CDR2 SNEGSKA (reference sequence). Between the trimmed V and J ends, which lost 0 bases and 5 bases, there was a span of 16 bases. This CDR3 is built from 16 residues. The CDR3 protein is CSARDEMQAATGELFF. CDR3 sequence (DNA): TGCAGTGCTAGAGATGAGATGCAGGCCGCGACCGGGGAGCTGTTTTTT.

Points on this clonotype: One end of the junction does not line up with germline, which may come from a read error. The J gene is TRBJ2-2, the V gene TRBV6-6; TRBD1 matches 8 bases. The CDR3 loop spans 15 amino acids. Germline V gene lookup returns CDR1 MNHNY and CDR2 SVGAGI (reference sequence). The CDR3 spells CGSSSLTGVSVELFF. The CDR3, as DNA: TGTGGCAGCAGTTCCCTGACAGGGGTTTCCGTGGAGCTGTTTTTT.

The rearrangement joins TRBV6-6 to TRBJ2-7; unclear D gene. Between the trimmed V and J ends, which lost 4 bases and 13 bases, there was a span of 23 bases. Germline CDR1 reads MNHNY; CDR2 reads SVGAGI (reference sequence). This CDR3 has 14 residues. CDR3 bases: TGTGCCAGCAGTTTTACGGGTTCCTCCTACGATCAATACTTC. Translation: CASSFTGSSYDQYF.

A word on this clonotype: The junction does not match germline at one end; this may be a read error. The chain couples TRBV10-3 to TRBJ1-1, with 8 nucleotides matching TRBD1. The germline CDR1 and CDR2 sequences are ENHRY and SYGVKD. This CDR3 region has 14 residues. The CDR3 sequence is CAISGQGLNIEALF. The CDR3 coding sequence is TGTGCCATCAGCGGACAGGGTCTGAACATTGAAGCTTTATTT.

This rearrangement joins TRBV4-2 to TRBJ1-1; perhaps TRBD1 as D (5 bases). Germline loops: CDR1 LGHNA, CDR2 YNFKEQ. The CDR3 extends over 14 amino acids. Trimming took 10 bases from V and 6 from J, leaving 21 bases between them. The CDR3 region is CATNTNQRGAEAFF. Here the CDR3 DNA reads TGTGCCACCAACACAAACCAGAGGGGCGCTGAAGCTTTCTTT.

This clonotype was counted once. The missing conserved phenylalanine or tryptophan at the end of this CDR3 makes a read error likely. This chain connects TRBV4-1 to TRBJ2-2, with D hard to call. Germline values: CDR1 MGHRA, CDR2 YSYEKL. The CDR3 runs to 14 residues. Trimming removed 9 bases from V and 1 base from J, with 12 bases in between. The CDR3 DNA follows: TGCGCCAGTACCAGGATGAGGAACACCGGGGAGCTGTTTTCT. Its translation is CASTRMRNTGELFS.

This chain links TRBV12-3 or TRBV12-4 with TRBJ1-2; perhaps TRBD1 as D (5 bases). Trimming cost V 5 bases and J 9 bases, with 13 bases left between them. The CDR3 consists of 12 residues. The CDR3 spells CASSLPGICYTF. In nucleotides, the CDR3 is TGTGCCAGCAGTCTACCAGGGATCTGCTACACCTTC.

Comments on this clonotype: A much larger clone differs by one base, so this may be a read error. V usage is TRBV7-9 and J usage is TRBJ2-3; D gene ambiguous. Germline values: CDR1 SEHNR, CDR2 FQNEAQ (reference sequence). This CDR3 contains 12 residues. Trimming shortened V by 2 bases and J by 4 bases, and 4 bases separated the two germline ends. The CDR3 coding sequence is TGTGCCAGCAGCTTAATGCCAGATACGCAGTATTTT. Translating gives CASSLMPDTQYF.

Regarding this clonotype: With a much larger clone just one base away, this may be a read error. The rearrangement joins TRBV28 to TRBJ2-5, with D possibly being TRBD1 (6 bases). Germline CDR1 MDHEN, CDR2 SYDVKM. Trimming left V 3 bases short and J 1 base short, with 12 bases between. The CDR3 has 15 amino acids. For the CDR3, the DNA is TGTGCCAGCAGTTTCGGGACAAGGGTCCAAGAGACCCAGTACTTC. Protein sequence: CASSFGTRVQETQYF.

In regard to this clonotype: At one end the junction does not follow the germline gene, possibly because of a read error. The chain joins TRBV12-3 or TRBV12-4 to TRBJ1-2; D uncertain. The CDR3 runs to 12 residues. The CDR3 here is CASSIGSYGYTF. CDR3 DNA: TGTGCTAGCAGCATAGGGTCCTATGGCTACACCTTC.